This TCR beta chain derives from a study of siplizumab effects on memory and regulatory T cells. Germline lookup yields CDR1 KGHSH and CDR2 LQKENI. V trimming: 3 bases; J trimming: 2 bases; junction bases outside the gene matches: 5. This CDR3 region has 15 residues. The repertoire was sequenced with immunoSEQ multiplex PCR; TCRdb's copy has only in-frame clones and lacks some. This sample yields 26,000 or so clones, of which approximately 80% are seen a single time; more than 20% belongs to the top ten. The V call is TRBV18, the J call TRBJ2-7; 9 nucleotides match TRBD2. The receptor comes from a human donor in good health. Specimen: memory CD4+ T cells sorted from blood. In DNA form, the CDR3 reads TGTGCCAGCTCACCGGCGGGGGGGAACCCCTACGAGCAGTACTTC. Its translation is CASSPAGGNPYEQYF.